Shown below are 21 T cell receptor beta chains from a single sample sequenced in a study of blood T cell repertoires in COVID-19. Sequencing used immunoSEQ multiplex PCR; TCRdb keeps in-frame clones, though not all of them. The sample consists of 250,000 or so clones, 88% of them appearing once. Specimen: peripheral blood. These receptors were obtained from a woman in her forties who had recovered from COVID-19.

This clone was seen a handful of times. The chain joins TRBV6-5 to TRBJ1-1, with D tentatively TRBD1 (5 bases). The CDR3 is 13 amino acids. The germline V and J ends were trimmed by 6 bases and 1 base, with 9 bases remaining between them. In germline, CDR1 is MNHEY, CDR2 SVGAGI. For the CDR3, the DNA is TGTGCCAGCAGGCAAGGACAGAACACTGAAGCTTTCTTT. Translated, it gives CASRQGQNTEAFF.

The chain has TRBV7-2 and TRBJ1-4; a possible D gene is TRBD1 (5 bases). Germline CDR1 reads SGHTA; CDR2 reads FQGNSA. The CDR3 has 14 residues. The V end was cut by 3 bases, the J end by 3 bases, with 8 bases between. This CDR3 is CASSLGGANEKLFF. Written as DNA, the CDR3 is TGTGCCAGCAGCTTGGGGGGGGCTAATGAAAAACTGTTTTTT.

The chain employs TRBV5-1 and TRBJ1-1, with 7 bases identical to TRBD1. From germline, CDR1 is SGHRS and CDR2 YFSETQ. V shed 4 bases, J shed 1 base, and the junction held 10 bases outside the gene matches. This CDR3 region has 16 residues. DNA for the CDR3: TGCGCCAGCAGCGGCGGGACAGAAGGTTGGAACACTGAAGCTTTCTTT. It encodes CASSGGTEGWNTEAFF.

The rearrangement links TRBV11-2 to TRBJ1-2, with D perhaps TRBD1 (5 bases). V lost 1 base, J lost 4 bases, and 13 bases lay in between. The CDR3 is made up of 15 amino acids. Germline V CDR1 and CDR2: SGHAT, FQNNGV. DNA of the CDR3: TGTGCCAGCAGCTTAGGGTCAGGGAGGGTCTATGGCTACACCTTC. It translates to CASSLGSGRVYGYTF.

This chain links TRBV7-2 with TRBJ1-3; the D gene is possibly TRBD1 (5 bases). The CDR3 covers 16 residues. The V end lost 5 bases, the J end lost 10 bases, and 24 bases lay between the germline ends. Germline V gene sequence: CDR1 SGHTA, CDR2 FQGNSA. CDR3 protein: CASSPGAGGGGRTIYF. CDR3 bases: TGTGCCAGCAGCCCGGGTGCCGGTGGGGGGGGACGGACCATATATTTT.

This chain links TRBV5-1 with TRBJ1-6, with TRBD1 matching 11 bases. This CDR3 is built from 16 residues. Looked up from germline, CDR1 is SGHRS and CDR2 is YFSETQ. V was pared by 0 bases and J by 9 bases, with 5 bases of the junction left unmatched. As DNA, the CDR3 is TGCGCCAGCAGCTTGGGGACAGGGGGCGTAGGTTCACCCCTCCACTTT. It translates to CASSLGTGGVGSPLHF.

The V gene is TRBV10-3, the J gene TRBJ2-2; perhaps TRBD2 as D (5 bases). The CDR3 runs to 16 residues. CDR1 ENHRY and CDR2 SYGVKD come from the germline V gene. The ends were cut back, 6 bases at V and 5 bases at J, with 19 bases in the middle. CDR3 sequence (DNA): TGTGCCATCAGCAACTCCGGGAAGGGCCTTACCGGGGAGCTGTTTTTT. It specifies CAISNSGKGLTGELFF.

The chain combines TRBV27 with TRBJ2-1; TRBD2 is a possible D gene (5 bases). The CDR3 spans 16 residues. The germline V gene encodes CDR1 MNHEY and CDR2 SMNVEV (reference sequence). Trimming took 5 bases from V and 0 from J, leaving 14 bases between them. CDR3 sequence (DNA): TGTGCCAGCAGTCCCCCCCGGCGGGTCTCCTACAATGAGCAGTTCTTC. It is translated as CASSPPRRVSYNEQFF.

The V and J genes are TRBV7-6 and TRBJ1-5; D gene ambiguous. The V and J ends lost 7 bases and 3 bases respectively, with 16 bases between them. There are 15 residues in the CDR3. The germline gives CDR1 SGHVS, CDR2 FNYEAQ. CDR3 bases: TGTGCCAGCACCGAGCGGGTTGGGGTCAATCAGCCCCAGCATTTT. Residues: CASTERVGVNQPQHF.

The chain is built from TRBV24-1 and TRBJ1-5; no reliable D call. This CDR3 has 13 amino acids. The V end was cut by 5 bases, the J end by 5 bases, with 9 bases between. Looked up from germline, CDR1 is KGHDR and CDR2 is SFDVKD. CDR3 region: CATSAFRDQPQHF. The CDR3, as DNA: TGTGCCACCAGTGCATTTCGGGATCAGCCCCAGCATTTT.

The chain carries TRBV5-1 and TRBJ1-2; a weak D match, TRBD1 (6 bases). Trimming removed 4 bases at V and 3 bases at J, with 16 bases between. The germline CDR1 and CDR2 sequences are SGHRS and YFSETQ. This CDR3 has 15 residues. In DNA form, the CDR3 reads TGCGCCAGCAGCCCCACAGGGTGGGGAGACTATGGCTACACCTTC. Translation gives CASSPTGWGDYGYTF.

CDR3 sequence (DNA): TGTGCCAGCAGTCCCCGGACAGGATATAGCACAGATACGCAGTATTTT. Residues: CASSPRTGYSTDTQYF. The gene calls are TRBV27 and TRBJ2-3; 7 positions match TRBD1. The CDR3 loop spans 16 amino acids. Germline assignment: CDR1 MNHEY and CDR2 SMNVEV (reference sequence). J was trimmed by 0 bases and V by 5 bases; bases with no gene match: 8.

This clone turned up a few times. The CDR3 loop is CASSYQGLASPWEQFF. CDR3 DNA sequence: TGTGCCAGCAGTTACCAGGGACTAGCGTCCCCTTGGGAGCAGTTCTTC. V and J are TRBV6-6 and TRBJ2-1; TRBD2 aligns across 10 bases. CDR3 length: 16 amino acids. V dropped 2 bases and J dropped 10; count of bases not matched to a gene: 11. Germline V gene data show CDR1 as MNHNY and CDR2 as SVGAGI (reference sequence).

This chain connects TRBV4-1 to TRBJ1-2; D call uncertain. The CDR3 loop spans 14 amino acids. Trimming left V 6 bases short and J 0 bases short, with 11 bases between. Germline values: CDR1 MGHRA, CDR2 YSYEKL. This CDR3 reads CASRRNLANYGYTF. The CDR3 nucleotides are TGCGCCAGCAGGCGCAACCTCGCTAACTATGGCTACACCTTC.

This clone was counted once. The gene calls are TRBV4-1 and TRBJ2-1; 8 nucleotides match TRBD2. The CDR3 length is 15 residues. Germline V gene data show CDR1 as MGHRA and CDR2 as YSYEKL. After removal of 4 bases from V and 1 base from J, the junction contained 3 bases not matched to a gene. The CDR3 loop reads CASSPREGSYNEQFF. The CDR3 DNA reads TGCGCCAGCAGCCCCCGGGAGGGGTCCTACAATGAGCAGTTCTTC.

On this clone itself: Relative to the germline gene, one junction end is altered; a read error may explain this. The J gene is TRBJ2-2, the V gene TRBV7-7, with 10 positions matching TRBD2. CDR1 is SSHAT, CDR2 FNYEAQ, per germline (reference sequence). The CDR3 has 19 residues. CDR3 sequence (DNA): TGTGCTAGCAGCTCGGGAGCGAGGACTAGCGGAAAGAACACCGGGGAGCTGTTTTTT. It codes for CASSSGARTSGKNTGELFF.

The chain combines TRBV21-1 with TRBJ1-5; TRBD1, as called in the table, went unchecked against the DNA. TRBV21-1 counts as a pseudogene. This CDR3 contains 15 residues. The CDR3 region has the DNA TGTGCCAGCAGTGGTAGGGTAGGGGGCAATCAGCCCCAGCATTTT. Its protein is CASSGRVGGNQPQHF.

This sequence joins TRBV19 and TRBJ2-3; TRBD2 matches 11 bases. Germline CDR1 is LNHDA and CDR2 is SQIVND (reference sequence). The CDR3 is 16 residues long. Trimming took 6 bases from V and 5 from J; bases not matched to a gene: 10. The CDR3 region has the DNA TGTGCCAGTAGCCCTATGGGCGGACTAGCGGGAGATACGCAGTATTTT. This encodes CASSPMGGLAGDTQYF.

This clone was recorded once. The chain combines TRBV7-2 with TRBJ2-2; D is perhaps TRBD2 (6 bases). The CDR3 consists of 16 residues. V was pared by 1 base and J by 6 bases, with 15 bases between. From germline, CDR1 is SGHTA and CDR2 FQGNSA. The CDR3 reads CASSLGPGEGAGELFF. DNA for the CDR3: TGTGCCAGCAGCTTAGGGCCGGGAGAAGGCGCCGGGGAGCTGTTTTTT.

V is TRBV7-6 and J is TRBJ1-5, with 8 bases matching TRBD1. Germline assignment: CDR1 SGHVS and CDR2 FNYEAQ. There are 15 residues in the CDR3. J lost 5 bases, V lost 5 bases, and 8 bases had no gene match. The CDR3 DNA follows: TGTGCCAGCAGCCCTACAGGGGGGAAGTATCAGCCCCAGCATTTT. Protein sequence: CASSPTGGKYQPQHF.

In its sample, this clone was seen once. Here the CDR3 DNA reads TGTGCCAGCAGCTTGGCTCCGGGACAGGGGGCCCAGGGCTACACCTTC. Its protein is CASSLAPGQGAQGYTF. J is TRBJ1-2 and V is TRBV11-3; TRBD1 matches 12 bases. V was clipped by 3 bases and J by 8 bases; unmatched bases: 10. The CDR3 is 16 amino acids. Germline V gene lookup returns CDR1 SGHNT and CDR2 YENEEA.